The rows below give T cell receptor beta chains drawn from one sample of a study of OX40 agonist ivuxolimab in advanced cancers. The repertoire was sequenced with immunoSEQ multiplex PCR; TCRdb's copy has only in-frame clones and lacks some. The top ten clones hold less than 0.6% of a sample with some 57,000 clones, more than 65% of them seen once. Sequencing was performed on CD4+ or CD8+ T cells sorted from blood, taken in a trial of the OX40 agonist ivuxolimab. These receptor sequences come from an adult with an advanced solid tumor such as melanoma, head and neck, liver or kidney cancer. CDR3s leave out the opening cysteine and the closing phenylalanine or tryptophan. Size values are once, few and many counts, or a class for expanded clones, and some rows have none.

J,size,V,CDR3
TRBJ2-5,-,TRBV6-6,ASSPPNDRGQTQY
TRBJ2-2,-,TRBV2,ASSEGSGENTGELF
TRBJ2-7,-,TRBV6-1,ASSETGTGESYEQY
TRBJ2-5,few,TRBV6-1,ASSEGAMETQY
TRBJ2-1,-,TRBV9,ASSVSFPRAYNEQF
TRBJ1-6,-,TRBV18,ASSRGGTVNSPLH
TRBJ1-3,-,TRBV5-6,ASSPDRVTGNTIY
TRBJ2-7,-,TRBV4-3,ASSRGTSTYEQY
TRBJ1-2,-,TRBV15,VTSRAGFNYGYT
TRBJ2-7,-,TRBV18,ASSPGTGSYEQY